This is a list of T cell receptor beta chains from one sample in a study of beta chain features in type 1 diabetes. Method: immunoSEQ multiplex PCR; TCRdb's copy keeps in-frame clones and lacks some. The sample holds approximately 160,000 clones, under 9.5% seen once. The sample consisted of central memory CD4+ T cells from blood. The receptor set was obtained from a man aged 18 to 29 in good health. The CDR3 runs from the conserved cysteine through the conserved F or W. D genes are given only for firm matches. Size is stated for part of the rows, as once, few or many counts, or as a class when the clone is expanded.

abundance: NA; d_gene: TRBD2; j_gene: TRBJ2-1; v_gene: TRBV30; CDR3nt: TGTGCCTGGAGTGATGGGGCTAGCGGGAGTCTCTCCTACAATGAGCAGTTCTTC; CDR3aa: CAWSDGASGSLSYNEQFF
abundance: NA; d_gene: NA; j_gene: TRBJ2-7; v_gene: TRBV19; CDR3nt: TGTGCCAGTAGTATTCGGGTCGCCCTTGCCAACGAGCAGTACTTC; CDR3aa: CASSIRVALANEQYF
abundance: few; d_gene: NA; j_gene: TRBJ1-4; v_gene: TRBV7-2; CDR3nt: TGTGCCAGCAGCTCAACAGGACGTACAAATGAAAAACTGTTTTTT; CDR3aa: CASSSTGRTNEKLFF
abundance: few; d_gene: NA; j_gene: TRBJ2-5; v_gene: TRBV10-3; CDR3nt: TGTGCCATCAGCCTGACAGGTGAAGAGACCCAGTACTTC; CDR3aa: CAISLTGEETQYF
abundance: NA; d_gene: NA; j_gene: TRBJ1-2; v_gene: TRBV4-2; CDR3nt: TGTGCCAGCAGCCAAGAAACGTCTACTACGGTCTATGGCTACACCTTC; CDR3aa: CASSQETSTTVYGYTF
abundance: NA; d_gene: NA; j_gene: TRBJ1-1; v_gene: TRBV7-2; CDR3nt: TGTGCCGTTCGACAGCGGGGCACTGAAGCTTTCTTT; CDR3aa: CAVRQRGTEAFF
abundance: NA; d_gene: TRBD2; j_gene: TRBJ2-3; v_gene: TRBV30; CDR3nt: TGTGCCTGGGGAATTAGCGGGGGACCCACAGATACGCAGTATTTT; CDR3aa: CAWGISGGPTDTQYF
abundance: NA; d_gene: NA; j_gene: TRBJ2-5; v_gene: TRBV9; CDR3nt: TGTGCCAGCAGCGTAGGCCTTAGCATGGAGACCCAGTACTTC; CDR3aa: CASSVGLSMETQYF
abundance: few; d_gene: NA; j_gene: TRBJ2-2; v_gene: TRBV15; CDR3nt: TGTGCCACCAGCAGAGATAGAGGGAACACCGGGGAGCTGTTTTTT; CDR3aa: CATSRDRGNTGELFF
abundance: few; d_gene: TRBD2; j_gene: TRBJ2-3; v_gene: TRBV7-2; CDR3nt: TGTGCCAGCAGCCTAGTCGGGGGGGTCGGGGGTAAAACAGATACGCAGTATTTT; CDR3aa: CASSLVGGVGGKTDTQYF
abundance: NA; d_gene: NA; j_gene: TRBJ2-6; v_gene: TRBV5-1; CDR3nt: TGCGCCAGCACCAGACAGGTTCCTAACCGAAACTCTGGGGCCAACGTCCTGACTTTC; CDR3aa: CASTRQVPNRNSGANVLTF
abundance: NA; d_gene: NA; j_gene: TRBJ1-2; v_gene: TRBV5-1; CDR3nt: TGCGCCAGCAGCCCCGCGCCACCTAACTATGGCTACACCTTC; CDR3aa: CASSPAPPNYGYTF
abundance: few; d_gene: NA; j_gene: TRBJ1-5; v_gene: TRBV28; CDR3nt: TGTGCCAGCAGTCAGAGGTCCGCCGGTCAGCCCCAGCATTTT; CDR3aa: CASSQRSAGQPQHF
abundance: many; d_gene: TRBD1; j_gene: TRBJ2-3; v_gene: TRBV28; CDR3nt: TGTGCCAGCAGTTTAGTTTCGGGACAGGGTGTTGATACGCAGTATTTT; CDR3aa: CASSLVSGQGVDTQYF
abundance: few; d_gene: TRBD2; j_gene: TRBJ2-3; v_gene: TRBV5-1; CDR3nt: TGCGCCAGCAGCCCGGGACTAGCGGGACGCACAGATACGCAGTATTTT; CDR3aa: CASSPGLAGRTDTQYF
abundance: few; d_gene: TRBD2; j_gene: TRBJ2-1; v_gene: TRBV4-1; CDR3nt: TGCGCCAGCAGCCCCTCCCCGGGGGGGCTGGATGGTGAGCAGTTCTTC; CDR3aa: CASSPSPGGLDGEQFF